Following are 28 T cell receptor beta chains from one sample sequenced in a study of CD8 T cells in ankylosing spondylitis. Whole-study findings and limits: Seemingly characteristic of ankylosing spondylitis blood was a TCR beta motif consisting of 7 or 8 highly homologous variants.

In TCRdb, the 5' RACE reads were re-called with MiXCR into one record per CDR3 protein. The data hold 500,000 to 650,000 distinct CDR3 sequences, with approximately 5.3% observed a single time. No cognate antigen is known for these TCRs. The sample consisted of blood, either unsorted or a sorted T cell fraction (not recorded which). These receptors were obtained from a male donor with ankylosing spondylitis.

This clonotype has ten or more counts. V usage is TRBV12-3 or TRBV12-4 and J usage is TRBJ2-7; D tentatively fits TRBD1 or TRBD2 (5 bases each). This CDR3 comprises 13 residues. Trimming took off 8 bases at V and 2 bases at J, with 13 bases between the two ends. As DNA, the CDR3 is TGTGCCAGCCGGGACGGGACGACCTACGAGCAGTACTTC. Translated: CASRDGTTYEQYF.

This clonotype has at least ten counts. The V call is TRBV5-1, the J call TRBJ2-1, with 11 bases fitting TRBD2. Looked up from germline, CDR1 is SGHRS and CDR2 is YFSETQ. The V and J ends lost 3 bases and 5 bases, in that order; junction bases with no gene match: 1. The CDR3 consists of 14 residues. The CDR3 DNA is TGCGCCAGCAGCTCGGGACTAGCGGACAATGAGCAGTTCTTC. It codes for CASSSGLADNEQFF.

Many counts were recorded for this clonotype. The V gene is TRBV12-3 or TRBV12-4, the J gene TRBJ2-2; 8 bases map to TRBD1. This CDR3 is 15 amino acids long. Trimming cost V 6 bases and J 2 bases; bases outside gene matches: 5. CDR3 sequence reads: CASSRTGSNTGELFF. In nucleotides, the CDR3 is TGTGCCAGCAGCCGGACAGGGTCCAACACCGGGGAGCTGTTTTTT.

This clonotype came up many times. The V gene is TRBV6-5, the J gene TRBJ2-7, with unresolved D. Trimming shortened V by 7 bases and J by 3 bases, and 16 bases separated the two germline ends. This CDR3 is 14 amino acids long. Germline V gene sequence: CDR1 MNHEY, CDR2 SVGAGI. For the CDR3, the DNA is TGTGCCAGCAATTTGCACAGAGAAAGCTACGAGCAGTACTTC. Protein: CASNLHRESYEQYF.

This clonotype has ten or more counts. This chain links TRBV10-2 with TRBJ2-7; D unresolved. CDR3 length: 14 residues. Deletions cut 4 bases from V and 6 bases from J, with 16 bases between. Germline V gene data show CDR1 as WSHSY and CDR2 as SAAADI. The CDR3 nucleotides are TGCGCCAGCAGTGGCCAGCGCTCTACTTCCGAGCAGTACTTC. Translating gives CASSGQRSTSEQYF.

The chain couples TRBV18 to TRBJ2-5; D uncertain. CDR1 is KGHSH, CDR2 LQKENI, per germline. The CDR3 is 13 amino acids. V lost 3 bases to trimming and J lost 3 bases, with 8 bases between them. This chain's CDR3 is CASSPRLEETQYF. CDR3 in DNA: TGTGCCAGCTCACCTAGATTAGAAGAGACCCAGTACTTC.

This clonotype was recorded many times. The chain is built from TRBV12-3 or TRBV12-4 and TRBJ1-6; no clear D gene. Trimming left V 2 bases short and J 8 bases short, with 4 bases between. The CDR3 covers 12 residues. CDR3 bases: TGTGCCAGCAGTTTATGGCATTCACCCCTCCACTTT. As protein: CASSLWHSPLHF.

This clonotype was seen repeatedly, ten times or more. The CDR3 loop is CASSDRMGGGEKLFF. In DNA, the CDR3 is TGTGCCAGCAGTGATCGGATGGGCGGTGGTGAAAAACTGTTTTTT. The chain employs TRBV6-1 and TRBJ1-4; D gene unclear. The V and J ends lost 3 bases and 7 bases respectively, with 15 bases between them. The CDR3 spans 15 residues. Germline V gene data show CDR1 as MNHNS and CDR2 as SASEGT.

In this sample, this clonotype turned up many times. The chain recombines TRBV7-9 with TRBJ1-1; D is perhaps TRBD1 (6 bases). Per the germline V gene, CDR1 is SEHNR and CDR2 is FQNEAQ (reference sequence). This CDR3 contains 12 residues. Trimming took 8 bases from V and 8 from J, leaving 15 bases between them. The CDR3 bases are TGTGCCAGCTCGAATGGGGGGCGCGAAGCTTTCTTT. Residues: CASSNGGREAFF.

This clonotype has ten or more counts. V and J are TRBV7-2 and TRBJ1-2; the D is unclear. Looked up from germline, CDR1 is SGHTA and CDR2 is FQGNSA. The CDR3 is made up of 13 amino acids. The V gene lost 6 bases and the J gene lost 7 bases, with 15 bases spanning the gap. Here the CDR3 reads CASRQDQVFGYTF. The CDR3 DNA reads as TGTGCCAGCAGACAAGACCAGGTTTTTGGCTACACCTTC. Complete variable domain (other parts from reference TRBV7-2 and TRBJ1-2): GAGVSQSPSNKVTEKGKDVELRCDPISGHTALYWYRQSLGQGLEFLIYFQGNSAPDKSGLPSDRFSAERTGGSVSTLTIQRTQQEDSAVYLCASRQDQVFGYTFGSGTRLTVV.

This clonotype was picked up many times. The rearrangement links TRBV7-6 to TRBJ2-5; 8 bases map to TRBD2. The CDR3 totals 15 residues. The germline gives CDR1 SGHVS, CDR2 FNYEAQ. Trimming at V came to 3 bases and at J to 2 bases, leaving 5 bases not matched to a gene. The CDR3 DNA reads TGTGCCAGCAGCTTTTCACCGGGGGGGCAAGAGACCCAGTACTTC. This gives the protein CASSFSPGGQETQYF. The variable domain in full, with the rest retrieved from reference TRBV7-6 and TRBJ2-5, is GAGVSQSPRYKVTKRGQDVALRCDPISGHVSLYWYRQALGQGPEFLTYFNYEAQQDKSGLPNDRFSAERPEGSISTLTIQRTEQRDSAMYRCASSFSPGGQETQYFGPGTRLLVL.

This clonotype was counted many times. The V gene is TRBV11-1, the J gene TRBJ2-3, with D perhaps matching TRBD2 (6 bases). Germline-derived CDR1 and CDR2 are SGHAT and FQDESV (reference sequence). Trimming removed 5 bases from V and 6 bases from J, with 15 bases in between. The CDR3 runs 14 residues. The CDR3 nucleotides read TGTGCCAGCAGCCCGAATTACCGGGAGGATACGCAGTATTTT. Protein sequence: CASSPNYREDTQYF.

This clonotype has a count of ten or more. The V and J genes are TRBV29-1 and TRBJ1-2, with a tentative D call TRBD1 (6 bases). With 6 bases removed from V and 5 bases from J, the gap between germline ends came to 16 bases. Germline CDR1 SQVTM, CDR2 ANQGSEA. This CDR3 has 13 amino acids. This CDR3 is CSVMGGLEYGYTF. CDR3 in DNA: TGCAGCGTAATGGGGGGGCTGGAGTATGGCTACACCTTC.

This clonotype was seen repeatedly, ten times or more. V and J are TRBV28 and TRBJ1-1; no reliable D call. Trimming pared 5 bases from V and 6 bases from J, leaving 16 bases between. The V gene's germline CDR1 is MDHEN and CDR2 SYDVKM. The CDR3 consists of 14 residues. The CDR3 region has the DNA TGTGCCAGCAGTCCTCTCCCTCTCGCCGCTGAAGCTTTCTTT. This sequence encodes CASSPLPLAAEAFF.

This clonotype was detected ten times or more. This sequence joins TRBV5-8 and TRBJ2-2; 7 bases line up with TRBD2. The CDR3 contains 16 residues. Germline-derived CDR1 and CDR2 are SGHTS and YDEGEE. V gave up 2 bases and J gave up 4 bases; unmatched junction bases: 8. The CDR3 nucleotides read TGTGCCAGCAGCTTCACGGGGGGACGTGGCACCGGGGAGCTGTTTTTT. This sequence encodes CASSFTGGRGTGELFF.

This clonotype was observed at least ten times. This CDR3 reads CASSNGPRSDGYTF. The CDR3 DNA reads as TGCGCCAGCAGCAACGGCCCGAGGTCGGACGGCTACACCTTC. The chain combines TRBV5-1 with TRBJ1-2; D gene unclear. This CDR3 contains 14 residues. V lost 4 bases and J 8 bases, leaving 18 bases between the germline ends. Germline CDR1 and CDR2: SGHRS and YFSETQ. The variable domain in full, completed from reference TRBV5-1 and TRBJ1-2, reads KAGVTQTPRYLIKTRGQQVTLSCSPISGHRSVSWYQQTPGQGLQFLFEYFSETQRNKGNFPGRFSGRQFSNSRSEMNVSTLELGDSALYLCASSNGPRSDGYTFGSGTRLTVV.

This clonotype appeared many times. CDR3 residues: CASSSMAQYNEKLFF. DNA of the CDR3: TGTGCCAGCAGCTCGATGGCTCAGTACAATGAAAAACTGTTTTTT. The chain is built from TRBV7-9 and TRBJ1-4; D ambiguous. Trimming pared 4 bases from V and 5 bases from J, leaving 14 bases between. This CDR3 has 15 residues. The V gene's germline CDR1 is SEHNR and CDR2 FQNEAQ (reference sequence).

This clonotype has ten or more counts. This chain connects TRBV11-2 to TRBJ2-2; 9 nucleotides line up with TRBD2. Germline-derived CDR1 and CDR2 are SGHAT and FQNNGV. V trimming: 0 bases; J trimming: 5 bases; junction bases outside the gene matches: 7. CDR3 length: 17 residues. The CDR3 protein is CASSLELTSGLTGELFF. CDR3 sequence (DNA): TGTGCCAGCAGCTTAGAGTTGACTAGCGGACTAACCGGGGAGCTGTTTTTT.

The sample holds many counts of this clonotype. This chain connects TRBV6-1 to TRBJ1-5; D unclear. The CDR3 is made up of 12 amino acids. In germline, CDR1 is MNHNS, CDR2 SASEGT. The V gene lost 6 bases and the J gene lost 7 bases, with 10 bases spanning the gap. The CDR3 spells CASRPGMQPQHF. The CDR3 bases are TGTGCCAGCAGGCCCGGGATGCAGCCCCAGCATTTT.

The gene calls are TRBV6-2 or TRBV6-3 and TRBJ1-5; D gene unclear. The CDR3 is 13 amino acids. The germline V and J ends were trimmed by 7 bases and 4 bases, with 11 bases remaining between them. Germline values: CDR1 MNHEY, CDR2 SVGEGT. The CDR3 DNA is TGTGCCAGCAAGGCCAGCAAAAATCAGCCCCAGCATTTT. This encodes CASKASKNQPQHF.

This clonotype was counted many times. The chain couples TRBV12-3 or TRBV12-4 to TRBJ1-4; no reliable D call. The CDR3 extends over 14 amino acids. V was clipped by 5 bases and J by 4 bases, with 11 bases between them. This chain's CDR3 is CASSPTGHNEKLFF. In nucleotides, the CDR3 is TGTGCCAGCAGTCCGACGGGTCATAATGAAAAACTGTTTTTT.

The table lists this clonotype with many counts. This chain uses TRBV4-1 with TRBJ1-2; TRBD1 is a possible D gene (5 bases). Trimming cost V 6 bases and J 5 bases, with 10 bases left between them. Germline values: CDR1 MGHRA, CDR2 YSYEKL. The CDR3 runs to 12 residues. DNA for the CDR3: TGCGCCAGCAGGACCTCAGGGTATGGCTACACCTTC. Protein: CASRTSGYGYTF.

The rearrangement links TRBV4-2 to TRBJ2-7; 8 nucleotides align to TRBD1. With 4 bases clipped from V and 5 bases from J, the junction kept 7 bases outside the gene matches. The CDR3 has 14 residues. Germline lookup yields CDR1 LGHNA and CDR2 YNFKEQ. As DNA, the CDR3 is TGTGCCAGCAGCCCCAGGGGGCGTCCGGACGAGCAGTACTTC. Protein sequence: CASSPRGRPDEQYF.

This clonotype was recorded many times. The chain combines TRBV2 with TRBJ1-5, with 8 bases lining up with TRBD1. The CDR3 contains 13 residues. Germline values: CDR1 SNHLY, CDR2 FYNNEI. V lost 6 bases to trimming and J lost 7 bases; unmatched junction nucleotides: 5. The CDR3 loop is CASRNRGEQPQHF. CDR3 sequence (DNA): TGTGCCAGCAGGAACAGGGGGGAACAGCCCCAGCATTTT.

This clonotype was counted a few times. The V gene is TRBV5-1, the J gene TRBJ2-2; 8 bases map to TRBD1. CDR3 length: 15 amino acids. V lost 0 bases to trimming and J lost 9 bases; unmatched junction nucleotides: 7. CDR1 is SGHRS, CDR2 YFSETQ, per germline. CDR3 residues: CASSLEGTGSRELFF. In nucleotides, the CDR3 is TGCGCCAGCAGCTTGGAGGGGACAGGTTCGCGGGAGCTGTTTTTT.

This clonotype was picked up many times. This sequence joins TRBV10-3 and TRBJ1-4, with D perhaps matching TRBD1 (6 bases). This CDR3 has 13 residues. Trimming cost V 10 bases and J 2 bases, with 11 bases left between them. The germline CDR1 and CDR2 sequences are ENHRY and SYGVKD. The CDR3 loop is CASHRETNEKLFF. The CDR3 DNA reads TGTGCCAGCCACAGGGAGACTAATGAAAAACTGTTTTTT.

This chain uses TRBV12-3 or TRBV12-4 with TRBJ2-7, with a weak D call TRBD2 (8 bases). The germline V and J ends were trimmed by 6 bases and 4 bases, with 19 bases remaining between them. CDR3 length: 15 residues. The CDR3 region is CASSQTLAGQYEQYF. Here the CDR3 DNA reads TGTGCCAGCAGCCAGACATTAGCGGGACAGTACGAGCAGTACTTC.

This clonotype was counted a few times. V is TRBV5-1 and J is TRBJ2-2; D possibly corresponds to TRBD2 (6 bases). Germline CDR1 reads SGHRS; CDR2 reads YFSETQ. This CDR3 contains 14 residues. V lost 6 bases to trimming and J lost 5 bases, with 14 bases between them. Here the CDR3 DNA reads TGCGCCAGCAAGGAGGGTAGTGGGACCGGGGAGCTGTTTTTT. Translated, it gives CASKEGSGTGELFF.